The clone carrying this TCR beta chain turned up a few times. Additional DNA sequences in this sample encode the identical CDR3. The entirety of the isolated RNA underwent reverse transcription, so expressed TCRB transcripts were sequenced. Deep immunoSEQ sequencing covered naive, central memory and regulatory T cell samples. Some clones are missing from TCRdb's copy, which holds only in-frame ones; the method was immunoSEQ multiplex PCR. The repertoire holds about 930,000 clones, with roughly a sixth as singletons. This record comes from a study of beta chain features in type 1 diabetes. The sequenced sample was naive CD4+ T cells from blood. The source of this sequence is a woman between 18 and 29 years old in good health.

The CDR3 DNA follows: TGTGCCAGCAGCTGGGACAGAAATCAGCCCCAGCATTTT. It is translated as CASSWDRNQPQHF. The chain combines TRBV7-2 with TRBJ1-5; 7 nucleotides agree with TRBD1. Germline CDR1 and CDR2: SGHTA and FQGNSA. Trimming took 4 bases from V and 4 from J; bases not matched to a gene: 1. The CDR3 loop spans 13 amino acids.